These 8 T cell receptor beta chains came from one sample sequenced in a study of blood T cell repertoires in COVID-19. TCRdb keeps only in-frame clones here, not all; method: immunoSEQ multiplex PCR. The data show hundreds of thousands of clones, with about 68% seen just once and 3% to 3.5% held by the top ten. Sequencing was performed on peripheral blood. The receptors were gathered from a woman aged 80 or over with acute or convalescent COVID-19.

The chain joins TRBV29-1 to TRBJ1-2, with D possibly TRBD1 on 5 matching bases. Looked up from germline, CDR1 is SQVTM and CDR2 is ANQGSEA. The CDR3 is made up of 12 amino acids. V lost 4 bases and J lost 4, with 10 bases in between. The CDR3 sequence: CSVGATGYGYTF. As DNA, the CDR3 is TGCAGCGTTGGGGCAACAGGCTATGGCTACACCTTC.

The chain links TRBV25-1 to TRBJ1-3, with TRBD1 identical over 8 bases. This CDR3 has 15 residues. In germline, CDR1 is MGHDK, CDR2 SYGVNS. Trimming took 3 bases from V and 3 from J; bases not matched to a gene: 4. The CDR3 nucleotides read TGTGCCAGCAGTGATTGGACAGGGCGTGGAAACACCATATATTTT. Amino acid sequence: CASSDWTGRGNTIYF.

Points on this clone: Within the sample, other DNA sequences also encode this same CDR3. This sequence joins TRBV2 and TRBJ2-2; 8 bases are a match to TRBD2. The CDR3 has 15 residues. Trimming removed 4 bases from V and 5 bases from J; junction bases left unmatched: 6. Germline V gene data show CDR1 as SNHLY and CDR2 as FYNNEI. The CDR3 region is CASSASGGGTGELFF. The CDR3 nucleotides are TGTGCCAGCAGTGCCAGCGGGGGCGGAACCGGGGAGCTGTTTTTT.

This clone was seen only once. V is TRBV13 and J is TRBJ2-7; possibly TRBD2 for D (5 bases). The CDR3 has 11 amino acids. V lost 5 bases and J lost 6, with 8 bases in between. Germline lookup yields CDR1 PRHDT and CDR2 FYEKMQ (reference sequence). CDR3 loop: CASSLTSEQYF. The CDR3, as DNA: TGTGCCAGCAGCCTTACTAGCGAGCAGTACTTC.

This chain joins TRBV9 and TRBJ2-3; D perhaps matches TRBD2 (7 bases). V shed 0 bases and J shed 6 bases, with 14 bases lying between them. CDR3 size: 15 residues. Germline CDR1 is SGDLS and CDR2 is YYNGEE. The CDR3 DNA reads TGTGCCAGCAGCGTAGATTGGGGGGGCCTCGATACGCAGTATTTT. Protein: CASSVDWGGLDTQYF.

This clone has more than one count but fewer than ten. J is TRBJ2-7 and V is TRBV6-6; 12 positions match TRBD1. This CDR3 region has 17 residues. With 5 bases clipped from V and 9 bases from J, the junction kept 17 bases outside the gene matches. Germline V gene sequence: CDR1 MNHNY, CDR2 SVGAGI (reference sequence). CDR3 sequence: CASSLAPSGQGARGQYF. The CDR3 nucleotides are TGTGCCAGCAGTCTAGCCCCCTCGGGACAGGGGGCGAGAGGGCAGTACTTC.

This chain uses TRBV19 with TRBJ2-2; 8 bases map to TRBD1. Germline values: CDR1 LNHDA, CDR2 SQIVND (reference sequence). The CDR3 sequence is 13 residues long. Losses at the gene ends were 6 bases for V and 6 bases for J; bases not matched to a gene: 3. The CDR3 region has the DNA TGTGCCAGTAGACAACAGGGGGCCGGGGAGCTGTTTTTT. The encoded protein is CASRQQGAGELFF.

This chain links TRBV5-4 with TRBJ2-5, with D maybe TRBD2 (6 bases). The V gene lost 0 bases and the J gene lost 4 bases, with 10 bases spanning the gap. The germline gives CDR1 SGHNT, CDR2 YYREEE (reference sequence). This CDR3 has 14 amino acids. The CDR3 spells CASSLAGTLETQYF. The DNA of the CDR3 is TGTGCCAGCAGCTTGGCCGGGACTTTAGAGACCCAGTACTTC.